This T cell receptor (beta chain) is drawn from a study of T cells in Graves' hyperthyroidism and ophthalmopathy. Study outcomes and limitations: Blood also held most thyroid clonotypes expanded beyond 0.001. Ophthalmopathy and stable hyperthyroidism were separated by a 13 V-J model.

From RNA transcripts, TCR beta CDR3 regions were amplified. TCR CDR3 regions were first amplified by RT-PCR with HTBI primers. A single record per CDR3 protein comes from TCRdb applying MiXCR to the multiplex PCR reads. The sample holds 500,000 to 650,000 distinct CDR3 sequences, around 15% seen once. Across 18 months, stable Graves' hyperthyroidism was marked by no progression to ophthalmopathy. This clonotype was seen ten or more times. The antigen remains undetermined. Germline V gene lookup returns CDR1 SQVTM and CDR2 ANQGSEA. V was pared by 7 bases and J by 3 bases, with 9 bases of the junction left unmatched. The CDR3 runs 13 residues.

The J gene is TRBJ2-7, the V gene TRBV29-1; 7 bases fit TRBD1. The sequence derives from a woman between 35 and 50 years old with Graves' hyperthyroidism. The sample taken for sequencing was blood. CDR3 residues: CSAWDRDSYEQYF. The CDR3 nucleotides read TGCAGCGCATGGGACCGGGACAGCTACGAGCAGTACTTC.